This TCR beta chain was identified during a study of blood T cell repertoires in COVID-19. Germline lookup yields CDR1 SGHDT and CDR2 YYEEEE. V lost 1 base, J lost 5 bases, and 8 bases stayed unmatched. This CDR3 spans 16 amino acids. Assay: immunoSEQ multiplex PCR; the TCRdb copy retains only in-frame clones and omits some. Of roughly 250,000 clones in the sample, 80% to 90% were seen once. J is TRBJ2-3 and V is TRBV5-6, with 9 bases identical to TRBD2. Sequencing was carried out using PBMCs or T cells enriched from blood (not recorded which). This receptor was obtained from a woman in her 40s who had been exposed to COVID-19. The CDR3 coding sequence is TGTGCCAGCAGCTTGAGCGCGGGAGGGCCGAGAGATACGCAGTATTTT. The encoded protein is CASSLSAGGPRDTQYF.